These T cell receptor beta chains were read from a single sample in a study of blood T cell repertoires in COVID-19. The assay was immunoSEQ multiplex PCR, and TCRdb's table has in-frame clones only and misses some. This sample has 200,000 to 250,000 clones; approximately 83% occur once, and the top ten carry less than 8%. Input material: peripheral blood. The receptors originated from a woman aged 45-65 years with acute or convalescent COVID-19. Each CDR3 is given with its conserved first and last residue. The D gene is left open where the match is weak. Not all rows give a size; the values are once, few, many and, for expanded clones, a class.

j_gene: TRBJ1-6; abundance: .; d_gene: .; v_gene: TRBV3-1/TRBV3-2; CDR3aa: CASRQGRAPLHF; CDR3nt: TGTGCCAGCAGACAGGGACGGGCACCCCTCCACTTT
j_gene: TRBJ2-2; abundance: few; d_gene: TRBD2; v_gene: TRBV10-3; CDR3aa: CAMTSGNTGELFF; CDR3nt: TGTGCCATGACTAGCGGAAACACCGGGGAGCTGTTTTTT
j_gene: TRBJ1-1; abundance: .; d_gene: .; v_gene: TRBV29-1; CDR3aa: CSVDTLNTEAFF; CDR3nt: TGCAGCGTGGACACCTTGAACACTGAAGCTTTCTTT
j_gene: TRBJ1-5; abundance: .; d_gene: TRBD1; v_gene: TRBV9; CDR3aa: CASSQGDNQPQHF; CDR3nt: TGTGCCAGCAGTCAGGGGGACAATCAGCCCCAGCATTTT
j_gene: TRBJ2-7; abundance: .; d_gene: .; v_gene: TRBV20-1; CDR3aa: CSASTRTSSYEQYF; CDR3nt: TGCAGTGCTAGTACCCGGACAAGCTCCTACGAGCAGTACTTC
j_gene: TRBJ2-5; abundance: .; d_gene: .; v_gene: TRBV5-1; CDR3aa: CASSLVGAAEETQYF; CDR3nt: TGCGCCAGCAGCTTGGTAGGGGCGGCGGAAGAGACCCAGTACTTC
j_gene: TRBJ2-1; abundance: few; d_gene: TRBD2; v_gene: TRBV7-2; CDR3aa: CASSVLGGGMYNEQFF; CDR3nt: TGTGCCAGCAGCGTCCTAGGCGGGGGAATGTACAATGAGCAGTTCTTC
j_gene: TRBJ2-6; abundance: .; d_gene: TRBD1; v_gene: TRBV19; CDR3aa: CASSIIDRAGANVLTF; CDR3nt: TGTGCCAGTAGTATCATAGACAGGGCTGGGGCCAACGTCCTGACTTTC
j_gene: TRBJ2-2; abundance: .; d_gene: TRBD1; v_gene: TRBV14; CDR3aa: CASSQGTGAGNTGELFF; CDR3nt: TGTGCCAGCAGCCAGGGAACAGGGGCCGGGAACACCGGGGAGCTGTTTTTT
j_gene: TRBJ1-1; abundance: .; d_gene: .; v_gene: TRBV5-1; CDR3aa: CASSLGGLNTEAFF; CDR3nt: TGCGCCAGCAGCTTGGGAGGGTTGAACACTGAAGCTTTCTTT
j_gene: TRBJ1-2; abundance: few; d_gene: .; v_gene: TRBV29-1; CDR3aa: CSVEDRGNYGYTF; CDR3nt: TGCAGCGTTGAAGATCGGGGGAACTATGGCTACACCTTC
j_gene: TRBJ2-5; abundance: .; d_gene: TRBD2; v_gene: TRBV4-1; CDR3aa: CASSQDRGVSGAQEETQYF; CDR3nt: TGCGCCAGCAGCCAAGATCGGGGGGTTAGCGGGGCCCAAGAGGAGACCCAGTACTTC
j_gene: TRBJ1-3; abundance: .; d_gene: .; v_gene: TRBV7-2; CDR3aa: CASSLIVSTLSGNTIYF; CDR3nt: TGTGCCAGCAGCTTAATAGTTTCCACCCTCTCTGGAAACACCATATATTTT
j_gene: TRBJ2-3; abundance: .; d_gene: TRBD2; v_gene: TRBV30; CDR3aa: CAWSRLAGATDTQYF; CDR3nt: TGTGCCTGGAGTCGACTAGCGGGGGCCACAGATACGCAGTATTTT
j_gene: TRBJ2-1; abundance: .; d_gene: .; v_gene: TRBV2; CDR3aa: CASKSRQYNEQFF; CDR3nt: TGTGCCAGCAAAAGTCGACAGTACAATGAGCAGTTCTTC
j_gene: TRBJ1-1; abundance: .; d_gene: TRBD1; v_gene: TRBV5-6; CDR3aa: CASSSQTGWTEAFF; CDR3nt: TGTGCCAGCAGCTCCCAGACAGGGTGGACTGAAGCTTTCTTT
j_gene: TRBJ1-5; abundance: once; d_gene: .; v_gene: TRBV6-1; CDR3aa: CASSDTVFQPQHF; CDR3nt: TGTGCCAGCAGTGACACAGTCTTTCAGCCCCAGCATTTT
j_gene: TRBJ1-1; abundance: once; d_gene: .; v_gene: TRBV14; CDR3aa: CASSQDRGWSEAFF; CDR3nt: TGTGCCAGCAGCCAAGATCGCGGCTGGTCTGAAGCTTTCTTT
j_gene: TRBJ1-1; abundance: .; d_gene: .; v_gene: TRBV7-9; CDR3aa: CASSQFRGAEAEAFF; CDR3nt: TGTGCCAGCAGCCAATTCAGGGGTGCGGAGGCTGAAGCTTTCTTT
j_gene: TRBJ2-1; abundance: .; d_gene: TRBD2; v_gene: TRBV7-6; CDR3aa: CASSLVPSGGPPYNEQFF; CDR3nt: TGTGCCAGCAGCTTAGTCCCTAGCGGGGGGCCACCCTACAATGAGCAGTTCTTC
j_gene: TRBJ1-3; abundance: .; d_gene: TRBD1; v_gene: TRBV5-6; CDR3aa: CASSLRGQGGNTIYF; CDR3nt: TGTGCCAGCAGCTTGCGGGGACAGGGTGGAAACACCATATATTTT
j_gene: TRBJ2-4; abundance: .; d_gene: TRBD1; v_gene: TRBV24-1; CDR3aa: CAIWGQFLAKNIQYF; CDR3nt: TGTGCCATCTGGGGACAGTTTTTAGCCAAAAACATTCAGTACTTC
j_gene: TRBJ1-5; abundance: .; d_gene: .; v_gene: TRBV6-5; CDR3aa: CASRGPNQPQHF; CDR3nt: TGTGCCAGCAGGGGGCCCAATCAGCCCCAGCATTTT
j_gene: TRBJ1-1; abundance: few; d_gene: .; v_gene: TRBV2; CDR3aa: CASSAQGLNTEAFF; CDR3nt: TGTGCCAGCAGTGCTCAGGGCTTAAACACTGAAGCTTTCTTT
j_gene: TRBJ1-2; abundance: .; d_gene: .; v_gene: TRBV3-1/TRBV3-2; CDR3aa: CASSQDSGGRNYGYTF; CDR3nt: TGTGCCAGCAGCCAAGATAGCGGGGGAAGAAACTATGGCTACACCTTC
j_gene: TRBJ2-7; abundance: .; d_gene: TRBD1; v_gene: TRBV19; CDR3aa: CASSTNDREGEQYF; CDR3nt: TGTGCCAGTAGTACCAACGACAGGGAAGGTGAGCAGTACTTC
j_gene: TRBJ1-5; abundance: .; d_gene: TRBD1; v_gene: TRBV7-2; CDR3aa: CASSLWPAGGDNQPQHF; CDR3nt: TGTGCCAGCAGCTTATGGCCCGCAGGGGGTGACAATCAGCCCCAGCATTTT
j_gene: TRBJ2-1; abundance: .; d_gene: TRBD2; v_gene: TRBV29-1; CDR3aa: CSGGLADNEQFF; CDR3nt: TGCAGCGGGGGACTAGCGGACAATGAGCAGTTCTTC